Below are 24 T cell receptor beta chains sequenced from a single sample in a study of blood T cells in healthy people across ages. PCR was performed a second time for about 6 to 11 cycles using a sample-barcoded 5' primer and a J-beta primer mix. Using its own MiXCR run on the 5' RACE reads, TCRdb lists one record per CDR3 protein. The table lists roughly 1.6 million distinct CDR3 sequences, about 31% of them singletons. Sequencing was done on a sample of blood. Receptors were obtained from a woman in her twenties or thirties in good health.

This sequence joins TRBV10-3 and TRBJ1-5, with 9 nucleotides matching TRBD1. CDR1 and CDR2 from the germline V gene are ENHRY and SYGVKD. This CDR3 has 14 amino acids. V lost 3 bases to trimming and J lost 5 bases; unmatched junction nucleotides: 2. CDR3 DNA sequence: TGTGCCATCAGTGAACGACAGGGGGATCAGCCCCAGCATTTT. Translating it yields CAISERQGDQPQHF.

The chain recombines TRBV29-1 with TRBJ1-3; no firm D call. Per germline, CDR1 SQVTM and CDR2 ANQGSEA. CDR3 size: 13 residues. The V end was cut by 6 bases, the J end by 1 base, with 10 bases between. CDR3: CSVSLGSGNTIYF. The CDR3 bases are TGCAGCGTATCTTTGGGTTCTGGAAACACCATATATTTT.

The V gene is TRBV10-3, the J gene TRBJ2-7; tentatively, D is TRBD2 (6 bases). Trimming cost V 3 bases and J 6 bases, with 15 bases left between them. This CDR3 comprises 14 residues. Looked up from germline, CDR1 is ENHRY and CDR2 is SYGVKD. The CDR3 coding sequence is TGTGCCATCAGTGACCCGGGACTCCCGTTCGAGCAGTACTTC. It is translated as CAISDPGLPFEQYF.

For this clonotype: Sequence at one end of the junction differs from germline and may be a read error. The V gene is TRBV20-1, the J gene TRBJ2-5; TRBD2 aligns across 16 bases. The assigned J gene may be wrong: the sequence end matches TRBJ2-7 better. Germline loops: CDR1 DFQATT, CDR2 SNEGSKA (reference sequence). The CDR3 has 16 amino acids. DNA for the CDR3: TGCGGTGCTAGCCGGGGGACTAGCGGGGGGGCTCACGAGCAGTACTTC. Its protein is CGASRGTSGGAHEQYF.

This clonotype was seen a few times. This chain uses TRBV30 with TRBJ2-7, with 10 bases lining up with TRBD1. Germline CDR1 and CDR2: GTSNPN and SVGIG (reference sequence). Trimming cost V 2 bases and J 2 bases; bases outside gene matches: 6. The length of the CDR3 is 15 residues. As DNA, the CDR3 is TGTGCCTGGAGTAGACAGGGGGCCCCACCCTACGAGCAGTACTTC. Its translation: CAWSRQGAPPYEQYF.

This clonotype has a count of ten or more. J is TRBJ2-1 and V is TRBV29-1, with 9 bases aligning to TRBD1. The germline gives CDR1 SQVTM, CDR2 ANQGSEA. This CDR3 contains 14 residues. The V segment lost 5 bases and the J segment 3 bases; nucleotides outside the gene matches: 5. The CDR3 bases are TGCAGCGTTCTGACAGGGGGGCACTACAATGAGCAGTTCTTC. As protein: CSVLTGGHYNEQFF.

This chain joins TRBV4-1 and TRBJ1-5; D perhaps matches TRBD1 (6 bases). Germline CDR1 reads MGHRA; CDR2 reads YSYEKL. V lost 1 base and J 5 bases, leaving 18 bases between the germline ends. This CDR3 contains 17 residues. The CDR3 bases are TGCGCCAGCAGCCAAGCTAATCCGGACAGTCCTCATCAGCCCCAGCATTTT. As protein: CASSQANPDSPHQPQHF.

This clonotype came up many times. J is TRBJ1-5 and V is TRBV14; no firm D call. Germline V gives CDR1 SGHDN, CDR2 FVKESK. With 2 bases removed from V and 4 bases from J, the gap between germline ends came to 6 bases. The CDR3 has 13 residues. The CDR3 sequence is CASSQRGNQPQHF. The CDR3 DNA sequence: TGTGCCAGCAGCCAACGCGGAAATCAGCCCCAGCATTTT.

V is TRBV10-3 and J is TRBJ1-5; no reliable D call. Per the germline V gene, CDR1 is ENHRY and CDR2 is SYGVKD. Trimming stripped 6 bases from V and 0 bases from J, with 9 bases between. This CDR3 is built from 14 residues. Here the CDR3 reads CAISRTGSNQPQHF. Here the CDR3 DNA reads TGTGCCATCAGCCGGACGGGTAGCAATCAGCCCCAGCATTTT.

The V gene is TRBV7-8, the J gene TRBJ2-2; weak D call: TRBD1 (6 bases). The germline V gene has CDR1 SGHVS and CDR2 FQNEAQ. The CDR3 has 15 residues. V was shortened by 5 bases and J by 3 bases, with 13 bases between the two germline ends. The CDR3 DNA reads TGTGCCAGCAGCCCCGGTTCAGGGGACACCGGGGAGCTGTTTTTT. This gives the protein CASSPGSGDTGELFF.

The chain carries TRBV7-2 and TRBJ1-2; D gene ambiguous. Germline-derived CDR1 and CDR2 are SGHTA and FQGNSA. Deletions cut 0 bases from V and 0 bases from J, with 8 bases between. The CDR3 spans 15 residues. This CDR3 reads CASSLAWRSNYGYTF. CDR3 sequence (DNA): TGTGCCAGCAGCTTAGCCTGGCGCTCTAACTATGGCTACACCTTC. The entire variable domain, with the rest obtained from reference TRBV7-2 and TRBJ1-2, is as follows: GAGVSQSPSNKVTEKGKDVELRCDPISGHTALYWYRQSLGQGLEFLIYFQGNSAPDKSGLPSDRFSAERTGGSVSTLTIQRTQQEDSAVYLCASSLAWRSNYGYTFGSGTRLTVV.

A note on this clonotype: Sequence at one end of the junction differs from germline and may be a read error. The V call is TRBV20-1, the J call TRBJ2-5, with D perhaps assigned TRBD1 or TRBD2 (5 bases each). Germline V lookup: CDR1 DFQATT, CDR2 SNEGSKA (reference sequence). The CDR3 extends over 15 amino acids. The DNA of the CDR3 is TGCAGTACTAGACGCCCGGGGACGTCGAGGGAGACCCAGTACTTC. Protein product: CSTRRPGTSRETQYF.

The DNA of the CDR3 is TGCAGTGCTGAGGGACACCGAAACTCCTACAATGAGCAGTTCTTC. The encoded protein is CSAEGHRNSYNEQFF. The chain links TRBV20-1 to TRBJ2-1, with D possibly TRBD1 on 6 matching bases. The CDR3 runs 15 residues. Per the germline V gene, CDR1 is DFQATT and CDR2 is SNEGSKA (reference sequence). Deletions cut 5 bases from V and 0 bases from J, with 14 bases between.

This clonotype was counted a few times. The chain is built from TRBV6-6 and TRBJ1-2, with D maybe TRBD1 (6 bases). The germline V gene encodes CDR1 MNHNY and CDR2 SVGAGI (reference sequence). V lost 5 bases to trimming and J lost 7 bases, with 17 bases between them. The CDR3 runs 14 residues. The CDR3 here is CASSQFRGEGGYTF. The CDR3 bases are TGTGCCAGCAGTCAATTCAGGGGCGAGGGTGGCTACACCTTC.

This sequence joins TRBV9 and TRBJ1-2; no reliable D call. V gave up 2 bases and J gave up 8 bases, with 10 bases separating them. CDR1 and CDR2 (germline): SGDLS, YYNGEE. The CDR3 is 12 amino acids. The CDR3 nucleotides read TGTGCCAGCAGCGTGGGTGGTCGGGGCTACACCTTC. Protein sequence: CASSVGGRGYTF.

As for this clonotype: The likely explanation is a read error, given a far larger clone one base away. The rearrangement joins TRBV29-1 to TRBJ2-7; D not resolved. CDR1 and CDR2 from the germline V gene are SQVTM and ANQGSEA. This CDR3 region has 13 residues. CDR3 DNA: TGCAACGTTGAAGGCGGCAGCTCCTACGAGCAGTACTTC. It encodes CNVEGGSSYEQYF.

The chain is built from TRBV7-2 and TRBJ2-7, with a tentative D call TRBD2 (6 bases). Germline V gene sequence: CDR1 SGHTA, CDR2 FQGNSA. Trimming took off 5 bases at V and 0 bases at J, with 14 bases between the two ends. This CDR3 comprises 15 residues. This CDR3 is CASSQLRDFSYEQYF. The CDR3 DNA follows: TGTGCCAGCAGCCAGCTTCGGGACTTCTCCTACGAGCAGTACTTC.

V gene TRBV2 combines with J gene TRBJ2-3; 12 nucleotides align to TRBD2. CDR3 length: 15 residues. The germline V gene has CDR1 SNHLY and CDR2 FYNNEI. Unmatched junction bases numbered 7, after V lost 8 bases and J lost 4 bases. DNA of the CDR3: TGTGCCAGCCTCAGACTAGCGGGGGTCCCAGATACGCAGTATTTT. This encodes CASLRLAGVPDTQYF.

The chain combines TRBV18 with TRBJ2-1; D gene uncertain. Trimming took 6 bases from V and 13 from J, leaving 13 bases between them. Germline assignment: CDR1 KGHSH and CDR2 LQKENI. This CDR3 is 11 amino acids long. This CDR3 is CASSTEETQFF. In DNA, the CDR3 is TGTGCCAGCTCGACGGAAGAGACCCAGTTCTTC.

This clonotype appeared a few times. This rearrangement joins TRBV5-5 to TRBJ2-6; D is ambiguous. The CDR3 length is 16 residues. CDR1 is SGHKS, CDR2 YYEKEE, per germline (reference sequence). V lost 6 bases to trimming and J lost 0 bases, with 13 bases between them. CDR3 loop: CASTYPGNSGANVLTF. CDR3 DNA sequence: TGTGCCAGCACCTATCCTGGGAACTCTGGGGCCAACGTCCTGACTTTC.

This sequence joins TRBV6-2 or TRBV6-3 and TRBJ2-7; 13 nucleotides agree with TRBD2. The V and J ends lost 2 bases and 3 bases, in that order; junction bases with no gene match: 10. Per the germline V gene, CDR1 is MNHEY and CDR2 is SVGEGT. The CDR3 extends over 18 amino acids. CDR3 residues: CASSYLTRTSGRNYEQYF. In DNA form, the CDR3 reads TGTGCCAGCAGTTACCTAACTAGGACTAGCGGGAGAAACTACGAGCAGTACTTC.

This clonotype was seen a few times. V gene TRBV29-1 combines with J gene TRBJ2-1; D is perhaps TRBD2 (6 bases). Germline V gives CDR1 SQVTM, CDR2 ANQGSEA. The CDR3 is 14 residues long. Trimming removed 1 base at V and 5 bases at J, with 12 bases between. The CDR3 protein is CSVEVWRGDNEQFF. CDR3 nucleotides: TGCAGCGTTGAAGTTTGGCGGGGAGACAATGAGCAGTTCTTC.

This chain uses TRBV15 with TRBJ2-7, with D maybe TRBD1 (7 bases). With 6 bases removed from V and 3 bases from J, the gap between germline ends came to 15 bases. Per the germline V gene, CDR1 is LNHNV and CDR2 is YYDKDF (reference sequence). This CDR3 has 14 residues. CDR3 nucleotide sequence: TGTGCCACCAGTCGCGGGACAGCTTTCTACGAGCAGTACTTC. It is translated as CATSRGTAFYEQYF.

The rearrangement joins TRBV11-2 to TRBJ2-4; D is unresolved. The end of the DNA aligns better with TRBJ2-7, so the J call may be wrong. This CDR3 spans 12 amino acids. The germline V gene encodes CDR1 SGHAT and CDR2 FQNNGV. The CDR3 DNA is TGTGCCAGCAGCTTTTTCCTCTACGAGCAGTACTTC. Its translation is CASSFFLYEQYF.